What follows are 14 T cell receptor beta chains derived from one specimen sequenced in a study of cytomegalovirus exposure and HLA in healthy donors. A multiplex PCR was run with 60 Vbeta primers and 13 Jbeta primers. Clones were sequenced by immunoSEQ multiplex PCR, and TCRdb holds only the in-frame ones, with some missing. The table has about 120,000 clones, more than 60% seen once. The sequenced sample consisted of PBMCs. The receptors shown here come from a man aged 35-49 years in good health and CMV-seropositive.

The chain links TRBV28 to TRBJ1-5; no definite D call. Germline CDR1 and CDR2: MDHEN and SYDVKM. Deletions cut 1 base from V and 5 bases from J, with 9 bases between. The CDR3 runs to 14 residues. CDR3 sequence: CASSLYFGYQPQHF. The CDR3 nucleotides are TGTGCCAGCAGTTTATATTTCGGTTATCAGCCCCAGCATTTT.

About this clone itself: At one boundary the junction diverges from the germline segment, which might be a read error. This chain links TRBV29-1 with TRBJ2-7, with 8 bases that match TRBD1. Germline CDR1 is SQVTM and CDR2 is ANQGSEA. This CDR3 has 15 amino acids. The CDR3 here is CSIERRDRGHYEQYF. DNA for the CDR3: TGCAGCATTGAGAGGAGAGACAGGGGACACTACGAGCAGTACTTC.

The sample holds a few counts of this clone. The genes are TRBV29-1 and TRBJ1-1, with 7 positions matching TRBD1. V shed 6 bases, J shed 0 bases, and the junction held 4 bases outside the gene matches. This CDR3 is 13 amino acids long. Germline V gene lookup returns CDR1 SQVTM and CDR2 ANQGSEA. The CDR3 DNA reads TGCAGCGTACGGACAGGAATGAACACTGAAGCTTTCTTT. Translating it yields CSVRTGMNTEAFF.

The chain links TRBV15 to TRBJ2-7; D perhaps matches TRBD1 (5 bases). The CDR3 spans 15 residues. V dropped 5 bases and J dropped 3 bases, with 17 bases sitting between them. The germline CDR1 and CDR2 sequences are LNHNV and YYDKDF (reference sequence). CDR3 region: CATSLATVGNYEQYF. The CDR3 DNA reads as TGTGCCACCAGCCTGGCGACAGTGGGAAACTACGAGCAGTACTTC.

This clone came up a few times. This CDR3 is CASSLTGGRYEQYF. CDR3 nucleotide sequence: TGTGCCAGCAGTTTAACGGGGGGGCGATACGAGCAGTACTTC. V gene TRBV27 combines with J gene TRBJ2-7; 8 bases match TRBD2. CDR1 and CDR2 from the germline V gene are MNHEY and SMNVEV (reference sequence). The CDR3 loop spans 14 amino acids. Trimming took 2 bases from V and 4 from J; bases not matched to a gene: 4.

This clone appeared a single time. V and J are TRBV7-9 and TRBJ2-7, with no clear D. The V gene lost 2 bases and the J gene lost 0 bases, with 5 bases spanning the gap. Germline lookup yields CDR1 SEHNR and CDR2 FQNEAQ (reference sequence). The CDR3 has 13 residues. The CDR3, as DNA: TGTGCCAGCAGCTTAACAGCCTCCTACGAGCAGTACTTC. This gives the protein CASSLTASYEQYF. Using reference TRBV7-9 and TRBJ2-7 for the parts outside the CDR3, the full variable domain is DTGVSQNPRHKITKRGQNVTFRCDPISEHNRLYWYRQTLGQGPEFLTYFQNEAQLEKSRLLSDRFSAERPKGSFSTLEIQRTEQGDSAMYLCASSLTASYEQYFGPGTRLTVT.

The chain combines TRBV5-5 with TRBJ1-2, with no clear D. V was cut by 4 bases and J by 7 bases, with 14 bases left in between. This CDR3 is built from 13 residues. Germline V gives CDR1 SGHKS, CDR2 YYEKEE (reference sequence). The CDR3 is CASSSTFAGGYTF. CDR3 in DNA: TGTGCCAGCAGCAGTACTTTTGCAGGTGGCTACACCTTC.

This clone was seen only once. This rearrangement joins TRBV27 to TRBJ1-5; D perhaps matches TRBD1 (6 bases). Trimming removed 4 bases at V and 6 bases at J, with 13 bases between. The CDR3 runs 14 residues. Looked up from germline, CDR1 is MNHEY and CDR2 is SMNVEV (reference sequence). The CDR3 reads CASSWGQASQPQHF. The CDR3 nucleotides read TGTGCCAGCAGTTGGGGGCAGGCCTCTCAGCCCCAGCATTTT.

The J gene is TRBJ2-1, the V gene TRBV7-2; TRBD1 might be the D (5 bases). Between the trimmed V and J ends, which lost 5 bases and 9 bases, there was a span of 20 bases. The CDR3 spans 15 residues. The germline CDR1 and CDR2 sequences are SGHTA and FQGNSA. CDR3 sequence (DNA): TGTGCCAGCAGCCCGCCAAACTATAGGGGTAGTGAGCAGTTCTTC. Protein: CASSPPNYRGSEQFF.

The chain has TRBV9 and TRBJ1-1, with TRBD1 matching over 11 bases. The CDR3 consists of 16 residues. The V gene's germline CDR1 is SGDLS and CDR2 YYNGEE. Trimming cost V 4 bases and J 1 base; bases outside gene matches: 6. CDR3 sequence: CASSLGQGAENTEAFF. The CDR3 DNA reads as TGTGCCAGCAGCCTAGGACAGGGGGCGGAGAACACTGAAGCTTTCTTT.

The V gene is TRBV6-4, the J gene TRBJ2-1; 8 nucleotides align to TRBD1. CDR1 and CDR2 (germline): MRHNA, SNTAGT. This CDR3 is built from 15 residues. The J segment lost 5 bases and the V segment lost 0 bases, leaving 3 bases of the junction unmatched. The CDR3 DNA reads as TGTGCCAGCAGTGACTCGTCAGGGGGCAACAATGAGCAGTTCTTC. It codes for CASSDSSGGNNEQFF.

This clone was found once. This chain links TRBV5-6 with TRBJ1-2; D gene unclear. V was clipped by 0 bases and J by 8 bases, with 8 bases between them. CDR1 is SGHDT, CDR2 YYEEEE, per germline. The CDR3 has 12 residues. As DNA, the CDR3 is TGTGCCAGCAGCTTGGGTTTACACGGCTACACCTTC. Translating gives CASSLGLHGYTF. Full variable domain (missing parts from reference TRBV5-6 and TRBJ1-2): DAGVTQSPTHLIKTRGQQVTLRCSPKSGHDTVSWYQQALGQGPQFIFQYYEEEERQRGNFPDRFSGHQFPNYSSELNVNALLLGDSALYLCASSLGLHGYTFGSGTRLTVV.

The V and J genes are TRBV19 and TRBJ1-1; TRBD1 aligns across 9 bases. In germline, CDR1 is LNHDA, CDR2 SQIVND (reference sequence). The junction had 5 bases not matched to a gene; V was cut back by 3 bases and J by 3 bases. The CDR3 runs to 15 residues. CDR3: CASSMATGGYTEAFF. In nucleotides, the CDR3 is TGTGCCAGTAGTATGGCGACAGGGGGGTACACTGAAGCTTTCTTT.

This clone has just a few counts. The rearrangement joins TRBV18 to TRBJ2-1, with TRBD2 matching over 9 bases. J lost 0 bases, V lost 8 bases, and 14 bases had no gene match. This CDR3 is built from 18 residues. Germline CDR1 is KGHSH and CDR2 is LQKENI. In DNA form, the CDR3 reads TGTGCCAGCACCCCAGCGGGAGGCAACTTGAGCTCCTACAATGAGCAGTTCTTC. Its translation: CASTPAGGNLSSYNEQFF.